This TCR beta chain emerged from a study of a mutant IDH1 vaccine in newly diagnosed glioma. The wider study: Vaccinations, eight in total, occurred in weeks 1, 3, 5, 7, 11, 15, 19, 23. Vaccines were first given 4-6 weeks after radiotherapy alone, or with temozolomide cycles. Most patients had received both radiotherapy and temozolomide, the prior options being radiotherapy, temozolomide, or both.

Trimming left V 1 base short and J 5 bases short, with 12 bases between. Germline values: CDR1 LNHDA, CDR2 SQIVND (reference sequence). This CDR3 comprises 15 residues. A note on this clone: Its antigen is undetermined.

Clones were sequenced by immunoSEQ multiplex PCR, and TCRdb holds only the in-frame ones, with some missing. The repertoire has just under 45,000 clones, roughly 90% of them found once; the top ten carry less than 5%. Noted time point: week 23, last vaccination. It was 300 ug of mutant IDH1 20-mer peptide that made up each vaccine dose, given with topical imiquimod. Diagnosis in the donors showed new WHO grade 3 or 4 astrocytomas that were IDH1-mutant and ATRX-lost. V gene TRBV19 combines with J gene TRBJ1-5; D possibly corresponds to TRBD1 (6 bases). The sequence was obtained from a man aged 50-60 years with glioma. Specimen: PBMCs, collected from a glioma patient whose treatment included an IDH1 peptide vaccine. Here the CDR3 reads CASSIGGGRHQPQHF. CDR3 nucleotides: TGTGCCAGTAGTATAGGTGGGGGCCGGCATCAGCCCCAGCATTTT. Based on the CDR3 plus reference TRBV19 and TRBJ1-5, the full variable domain is DGGITQSPKYLFRKEGQNVTLSCEQNLNHDAMYWYRQDPGQGLRLIYYSQIVNDFQKGDIAEGYSVSREKKESFPLTVTSAQKNPTAFYLCASSIGGGRHQPQHFGDGTRLSIL.